Listed below are T cell receptor beta chains from one sample, sequenced in a study of shared clonotypes between healthy human individuals. TCRdb's copy holds only in-frame clones and misses some; the assay was immunoSEQ multiplex PCR. In the table there are approximately 2.3 million clones, approximately 93% of which are singletons. The specimen sequenced was naive CD4+ T cells from PBMCs. These receptor sequences come from a man between 18 and 29 years old in good health. Some clones in this sample may be carry-over from other donors' samples. CDR3s include the opening cysteine and the closing phenylalanine or tryptophan.

V	CDR3
TRBV18	CASSPSGTYGYTF
TRBV5-4	CASSSGTSGTYNEQFF
TRBV7-2	CASSYPSSGVSSYEQYF
TRBV5-1	CASSLETSQAQYF
TRBV4-1	CASSQGIDRGVYEQYF
TRBV5-4	CASTPPDRAWTEAFF
TRBV9	CASSGDSRLTEAFF
TRBV6-1	CASSARGAGRNEQYF
TRBV7-3	CASSYGTHRSTDTQYF
TRBV30	CAWTQGAGELFF